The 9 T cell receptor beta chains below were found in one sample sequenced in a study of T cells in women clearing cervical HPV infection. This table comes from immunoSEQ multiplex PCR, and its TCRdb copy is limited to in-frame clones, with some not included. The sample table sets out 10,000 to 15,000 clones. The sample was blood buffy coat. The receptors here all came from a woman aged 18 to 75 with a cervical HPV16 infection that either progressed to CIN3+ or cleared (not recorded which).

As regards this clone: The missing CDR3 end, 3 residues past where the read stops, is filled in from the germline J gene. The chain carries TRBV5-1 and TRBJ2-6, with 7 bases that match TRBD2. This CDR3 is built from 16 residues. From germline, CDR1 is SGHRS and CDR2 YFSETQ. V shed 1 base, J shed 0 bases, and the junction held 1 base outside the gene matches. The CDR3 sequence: CASSLWGGSGANVLTF. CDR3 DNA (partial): TGCGCCAGCAGCTTGTGGGGGGGCTCTGGGGCCAACGTC.

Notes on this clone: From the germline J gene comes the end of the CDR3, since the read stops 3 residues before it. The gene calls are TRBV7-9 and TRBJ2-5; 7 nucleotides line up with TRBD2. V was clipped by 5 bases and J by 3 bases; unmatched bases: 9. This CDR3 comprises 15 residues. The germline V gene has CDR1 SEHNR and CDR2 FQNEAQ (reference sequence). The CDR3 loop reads CASSLLERGEETQYF. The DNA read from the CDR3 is TGTGCCAGCAGCCTATTAGAGCGGGGCGAAGAGACC.

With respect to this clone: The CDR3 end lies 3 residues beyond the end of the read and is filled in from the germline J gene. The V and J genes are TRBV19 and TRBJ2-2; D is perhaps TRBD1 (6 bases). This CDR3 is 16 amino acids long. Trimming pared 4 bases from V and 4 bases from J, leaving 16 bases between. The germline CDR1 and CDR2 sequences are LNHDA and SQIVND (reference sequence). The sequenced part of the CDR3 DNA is TGTGCCAGTAGTACCGGTGAAGGGGGTTTCACCGGGGAG. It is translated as CASSTGEGGFTGE. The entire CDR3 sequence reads CASSTGEGGFTGELFF.

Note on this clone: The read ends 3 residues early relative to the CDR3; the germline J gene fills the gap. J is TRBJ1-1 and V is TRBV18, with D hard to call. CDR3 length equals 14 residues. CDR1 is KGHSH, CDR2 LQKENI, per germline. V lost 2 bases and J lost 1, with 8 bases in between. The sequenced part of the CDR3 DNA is TGTGCCAGCTCACCAAAGAGCCAGAACACTGAA. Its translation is CASSPKSQNTE. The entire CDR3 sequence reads CASSPKSQNTEAFF.

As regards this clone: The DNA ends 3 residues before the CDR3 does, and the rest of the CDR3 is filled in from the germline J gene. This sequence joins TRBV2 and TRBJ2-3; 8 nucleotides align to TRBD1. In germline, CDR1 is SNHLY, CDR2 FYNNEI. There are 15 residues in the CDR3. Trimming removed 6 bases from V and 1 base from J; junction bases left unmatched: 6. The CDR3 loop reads CASRSQGAGTDTQYF. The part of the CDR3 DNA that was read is TGTGCCAGCAGATCCCAGGGGGCAGGCACAGATACG.

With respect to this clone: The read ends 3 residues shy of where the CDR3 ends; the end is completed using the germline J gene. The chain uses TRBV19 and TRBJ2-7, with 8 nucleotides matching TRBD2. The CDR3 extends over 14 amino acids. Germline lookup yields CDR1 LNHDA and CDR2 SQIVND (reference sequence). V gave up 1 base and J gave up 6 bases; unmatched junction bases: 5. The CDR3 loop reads CASSIGAGDGEQYF. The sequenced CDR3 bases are TGTGCCAGTAGTATAGGAGCGGGGGATGGCGAG.

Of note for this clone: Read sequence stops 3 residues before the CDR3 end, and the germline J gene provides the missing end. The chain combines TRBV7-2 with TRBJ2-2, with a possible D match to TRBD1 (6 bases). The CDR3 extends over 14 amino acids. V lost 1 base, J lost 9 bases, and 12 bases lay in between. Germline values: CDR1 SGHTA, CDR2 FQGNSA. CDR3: CASSLEQGPRELFF. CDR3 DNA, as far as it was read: TGTGCCAGCAGCTTAGAACAGGGTCCTCGGGAG.

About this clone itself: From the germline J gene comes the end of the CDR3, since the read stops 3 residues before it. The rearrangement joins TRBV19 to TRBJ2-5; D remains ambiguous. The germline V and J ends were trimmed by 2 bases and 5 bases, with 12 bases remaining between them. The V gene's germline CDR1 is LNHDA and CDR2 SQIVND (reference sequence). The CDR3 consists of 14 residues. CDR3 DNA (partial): TGTGCCAGTAGTATATGGCCCAGCGCGGAGACC. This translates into CASSIWPSAET. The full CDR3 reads CASSIWPSAETQYF.

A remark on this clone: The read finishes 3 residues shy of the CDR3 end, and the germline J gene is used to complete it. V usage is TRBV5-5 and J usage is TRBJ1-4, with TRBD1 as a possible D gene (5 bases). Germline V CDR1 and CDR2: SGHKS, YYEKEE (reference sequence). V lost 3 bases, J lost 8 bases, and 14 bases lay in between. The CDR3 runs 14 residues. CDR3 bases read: TGTGCCAGCAGCTCGTCAGGGATTCTGGAAAAA. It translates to CASSSSGILEK. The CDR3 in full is CASSSSGILEKLFF. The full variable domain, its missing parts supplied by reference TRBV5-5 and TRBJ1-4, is DAGVTQSPTHLIKTRGQQVTLRCSPISGHKSVSWYQQVLGQGPQFIFQYYEKEERGRGNFPDRFSARQFPNYSSELNVNALLLGDSALYLCASSSSGILEKLFFGSGTQLSVL.